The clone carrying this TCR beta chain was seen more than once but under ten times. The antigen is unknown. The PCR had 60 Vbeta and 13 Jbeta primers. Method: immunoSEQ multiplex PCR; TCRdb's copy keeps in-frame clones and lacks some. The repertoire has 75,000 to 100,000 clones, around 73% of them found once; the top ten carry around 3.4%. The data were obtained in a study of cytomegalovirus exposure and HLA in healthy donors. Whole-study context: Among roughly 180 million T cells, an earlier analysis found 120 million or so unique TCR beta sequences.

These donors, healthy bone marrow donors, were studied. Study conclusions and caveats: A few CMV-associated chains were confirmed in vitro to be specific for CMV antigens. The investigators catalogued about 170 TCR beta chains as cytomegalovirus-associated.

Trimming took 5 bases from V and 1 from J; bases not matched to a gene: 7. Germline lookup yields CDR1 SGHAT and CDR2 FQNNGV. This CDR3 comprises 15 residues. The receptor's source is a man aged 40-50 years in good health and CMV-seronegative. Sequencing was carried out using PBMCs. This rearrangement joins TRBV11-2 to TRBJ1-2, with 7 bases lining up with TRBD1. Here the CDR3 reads CASSASGTVNYGYTF. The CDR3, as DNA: TGTGCCAGCAGCGCATCCGGGACAGTTAACTATGGCTACACCTTC.